A single sample gave rise to the 3 T cell receptor beta chains below, sequenced in a study of Tregs in tolerant kidney transplant recipients (dated by TCRdb to 2018 to 2020). The protocol used for the library was the immunoSEQ multiplex PCR assay. What TCRdb holds here is the immuneACCESS table cut down to in-frame rearrangements. Part of the clones is not present; checked against another copy, under half of the missing clones reflect an unresolved V gene, and the others are unexplained. This sample lists tens of thousands of clones; roughly nine tenths were detected once. The ten most abundant clones make up 1.6% of the sample. The transplants used related donors along with nonmyeloablative bone marrow transplantation, and in the human trials mixed chimerism was transient. The source material was CD4+ T cells from blood (PBMCs), sampled 24 months after the transplant. The source is a human patient who received a combined kidney and bone marrow transplant. Some T cells present after a transplant may be cells of the graft donor.

The V and J genes are TRBV19 and TRBJ1-2; D might be TRBD1 (6 bases). The germline V gene encodes CDR1 LNHDA and CDR2 SQIVND (reference sequence). V gave up 7 bases and J gave up 8 bases, with 20 bases separating them. CDR3 size: 14 residues. CDR3 sequence: CASKPGHSVGGYTF. Written as DNA, the CDR3 is TGTGCCAGTAAACCGGGACACTCAGTCGGGGGCTACACCTTC. Using reference TRBV19 and TRBJ1-2 for the parts outside the CDR3, the full variable domain is DGGITQSPKYLFRKEGQNVTLSCEQNLNHDAMYWYRQDPGQGLRLIYYSQIVNDFQKGDIAEGYSVSREKKESFPLTVTSAQKNPTAFYLCASKPGHSVGGYTFGSGTRLTVV.

The chain has TRBV19 and TRBJ2-2, with D tentatively TRBD1 (6 bases). CDR3 length: 15 residues. The germline CDR1 and CDR2 sequences are LNHDA and SQIVND (reference sequence). Trimming pared 11 bases from V and 3 bases from J, leaving 19 bases between. CDR3 residues: CAGRTVRYHTGELFF. CDR3 nucleotides: TGTGCCGGCAGGACAGTTCGGTACCACACCGGGGAGCTGTTTTTT.

Comment on this clone: Other DNA sequences in this specimen translate into the identical CDR3. The rearrangement uses TRBV5-4 and TRBJ2-5; 12 nucleotides line up with TRBD2. CDR1 SGHNT and CDR2 YYREEE come from the germline V gene (reference sequence). V lost 4 bases, J lost 3 bases, and 4 bases stayed unmatched. The CDR3 runs to 15 residues. The CDR3 is CASSPRLAGEETQYF. The CDR3 coding sequence is TGTGCCAGCAGCCCGAGACTAGCGGGGGAAGAGACCCAGTACTTC.